A selection of T cell receptor beta chains follows, all from one sample in a study of blood T cell repertoires in COVID-19. Data came from immunoSEQ multiplex PCR; TCRdb stores just in-frame clones and leaves some out. The sample holds about 120,000 clones; about four fifths are singletons and the top ten take approximately 5%. The sample taken for sequencing was peripheral blood. These receptors were collected from an older woman with acute or convalescent COVID-19. The CDR3 runs from the conserved cysteine through the conserved F or W. Each record gives: CDR3 protein, CDR3 DNA, D gene, clone size, V gene, J gene. The D gene is left open where the match is weak. Clone size is shown for a subset of rows, as once, few, many or a class of expanded clone.

CDR3 protein: CASSSGTGYSGANVLTF; CDR3 DNA: TGTGCCAGCAGTTCCGGGACAGGATACTCTGGGGCCAACGTCCTGACTTTC; D gene: TRBD1; clone size: -; V gene: TRBV6-2/TRBV6-3; J gene: TRBJ2-6
CDR3 protein: CASSKQGAVNEKLFF; CDR3 DNA: TGTGCCAGCAGTAAACAGGGGGCGGTTAATGAAAAACTGTTTTTT; D gene: TRBD1; clone size: -; V gene: TRBV6-5; J gene: TRBJ1-4
CDR3 protein: CASSFSGLAGTGELFF; CDR3 DNA: TGTGCCAGCAGCTTCTCGGGACTAGCGGGGACCGGGGAGCTGTTTTTT; D gene: TRBD2; clone size: -; V gene: TRBV5-4; J gene: TRBJ2-2
CDR3 protein: CASSLTGIPLGNTIYF; CDR3 DNA: TGCGCCAGCAGCTTAACAGGCATCCCTTTGGGAAACACCATATATTTT; D gene: -; clone size: -; V gene: TRBV5-1; J gene: TRBJ1-3
CDR3 protein: CASSPGTGGNTIYF; CDR3 DNA: TGTGCCAGCAGTCCCGGGACAGGGGGAAACACCATATATTTT; D gene: TRBD1; clone size: -; V gene: TRBV7-8; J gene: TRBJ1-3
CDR3 protein: CASSPESLSSTEAFF; CDR3 DNA: TGTGCCAGCTCACCAGAGTCGTTGTCGTCCACTGAAGCTTTCTTT; D gene: -; clone size: -; V gene: TRBV18; J gene: TRBJ1-1
CDR3 protein: CASSIRAGVQETQYF; CDR3 DNA: TGTGCCAGCAGCATTAGGGCGGGGGTACAAGAGACCCAGTACTTC; D gene: TRBD2; clone size: -; V gene: TRBV7-3; J gene: TRBJ2-5
CDR3 protein: CASSNGFPRDRGLRLREQYF; CDR3 DNA: TGTGCCAGCAGCAATGGTTTTCCCCGGGACAGGGGGCTTCGCCTACGAGAGCAGTACTTC; D gene: -; clone size: -; V gene: TRBV21-1; J gene: TRBJ2-7
CDR3 protein: CASSPEKFSGGASEQFF; CDR3 DNA: TGTGCCAGCAGCCCGGAAAAGTTTAGCGGGGGGGCGAGTGAGCAGTTCTTC; D gene: TRBD2; clone size: -; V gene: TRBV5-6; J gene: TRBJ2-1
CDR3 protein: CASSQDKTGETEAFF; CDR3 DNA: TGCGCCAGCAGCCAAGATAAGACAGGGGAGACTGAAGCTTTCTTT; D gene: TRBD1; clone size: -; V gene: TRBV4-3; J gene: TRBJ1-1
CDR3 protein: CASSRAGGFNEQFF; CDR3 DNA: TGTGCCAGCAGCAGGGCGGGGGGGTTCAATGAGCAGTTCTTC; D gene: TRBD2; clone size: -; V gene: TRBV11-2; J gene: TRBJ2-1
CDR3 protein: CASSSGTGRIDSPLHF; CDR3 DNA: TGTGCCAGCAGCAGCGGGACAGGGCGCATCGATTCACCCCTCCACTTT; D gene: TRBD1; clone size: -; V gene: TRBV3-1/TRBV3-2; J gene: TRBJ1-6
CDR3 protein: CASSLRPQGTDTQYF; CDR3 DNA: TGTGCCAGCAGCTTAAGGCCCCAGGGCACAGATACGCAGTATTTT; D gene: -; clone size: -; V gene: TRBV7-3; J gene: TRBJ2-3
CDR3 protein: CASSHVLAGAFDEQFF; CDR3 DNA: TGCGCCAGCAGCCACGTTCTAGCGGGGGCGTTCGATGAGCAGTTCTTC; D gene: TRBD2; clone size: -; V gene: TRBV4-3; J gene: TRBJ2-1
CDR3 protein: CASSREQGGPYEQYF; CDR3 DNA: TGCGCCAGCAGCCGGGAACAGGGGGGCCCCTACGAGCAGTACTTC; D gene: TRBD1; clone size: -; V gene: TRBV4-3; J gene: TRBJ2-7
CDR3 protein: CASSPGLSGGWAPDTQYF; CDR3 DNA: TGCGCCAGCAGCCCGGGGCTTAGCGGGGGGTGGGCCCCAGATACGCAGTATTTT; D gene: TRBD2; clone size: once; V gene: TRBV4-3; J gene: TRBJ2-3
CDR3 protein: CASKTPGYYGYTF; CDR3 DNA: TGTGCCAGTAAAACCCCGGGATACTATGGCTACACCTTC; D gene: -; clone size: -; V gene: TRBV6-5; J gene: TRBJ1-2
CDR3 protein: CAISDSGGRVEKLFF; CDR3 DNA: TGTGCCATCAGTGACTCGGGGGGGCGAGTTGAAAAACTGTTTTTT; D gene: -; clone size: -; V gene: TRBV10-3; J gene: TRBJ1-4
CDR3 protein: CSASNTNYGYTF; CDR3 DNA: TGCAGTGCTAGTAACACTAACTATGGCTACACCTTC; D gene: -; clone size: -; V gene: TRBV20-1; J gene: TRBJ1-2
CDR3 protein: CASSPGTGLEQPQHF; CDR3 DNA: TGTGCCAGCAGTCCCGGGACAGGGTTAGAACAGCCCCAGCATTTT; D gene: TRBD1; clone size: once; V gene: TRBV2; J gene: TRBJ1-5
CDR3 protein: CASPPRQGPNTEAFF; CDR3 DNA: TGTGCCAGCCCCCCGAGGCAGGGTCCGAACACTGAAGCTTTCTTT; D gene: -; clone size: -; V gene: TRBV6-5; J gene: TRBJ1-1
CDR3 protein: CASSVASGGNYAEQYF; CDR3 DNA: TGTGCCAGCAGCGTAGCTAGCGGGGGGAATTACGCCGAGCAGTACTTC; D gene: TRBD2; clone size: -; V gene: TRBV9; J gene: TRBJ2-7
CDR3 protein: CASSQATSGGAVEQFF; CDR3 DNA: TGCGCCAGCAGCCAAGCAACAAGCGGGGGGGCGGTTGAGCAGTTCTTC; D gene: TRBD2; clone size: -; V gene: TRBV4-1; J gene: TRBJ2-1
CDR3 protein: CSVPDRGREDTQYF; CDR3 DNA: TGCAGCGTTCCCGATAGGGGGCGCGAAGATACGCAGTATTTT; D gene: TRBD1; clone size: -; V gene: TRBV29-1; J gene: TRBJ2-3
CDR3 protein: CASTRRVLEDPSYNEQFF; CDR3 DNA: TGTGCCAGCACCCGCCGAGTGTTGGAGGACCCCTCCTACAATGAGCAGTTCTTC; D gene: -; clone size: -; V gene: TRBV3-1/TRBV3-2; J gene: TRBJ2-1
CDR3 protein: CASSLGTRGYF; CDR3 DNA: TGTGCCAGCAGCTTGGGGACTAGGGGATATTTT; D gene: TRBD2; clone size: -; V gene: TRBV5-6; J gene: TRBJ2-3
CDR3 protein: CASSPTVNTEAFF; CDR3 DNA: TGTGCCAGCAGCCCCACAGTGAACACTGAAGCTTTCTTT; D gene: -; clone size: -; V gene: TRBV7-9; J gene: TRBJ1-1
CDR3 protein: CASGSSGDSEAFF; CDR3 DNA: TGTGCCAGCGGATCATCGGGGGACAGTGAAGCTTTCTTT; D gene: TRBD1; clone size: -; V gene: TRBV2; J gene: TRBJ1-1
CDR3 protein: CASAPGTGVTGYTF; CDR3 DNA: TGTGCCAGCGCCCCCGGGACAGGGGTTACTGGCTACACCTTC; D gene: TRBD1; clone size: once; V gene: TRBV19; J gene: TRBJ1-2
CDR3 protein: CASFVRQGHRSEAFF; CDR3 DNA: TGTGCCAGTTTCGTCCGACAGGGCCATAGGTCTGAAGCTTTCTTT; D gene: TRBD1; clone size: few; V gene: TRBV19; J gene: TRBJ1-1
CDR3 protein: CASSISDTYNEQFF; CDR3 DNA: TGTGCCAGTAGTATTTCTGACACCTACAATGAGCAGTTCTTC; D gene: -; clone size: -; V gene: TRBV19; J gene: TRBJ2-1
CDR3 protein: CASSQTGVSNQPQHF; CDR3 DNA: TGTGCCAGCAGTCAGACAGGGGTTAGCAATCAGCCCCAGCATTTT; D gene: TRBD1; clone size: -; V gene: TRBV6-5; J gene: TRBJ1-5
CDR3 protein: CASSIAGSVRDGYTF; CDR3 DNA: TGTGCCAGTAGTATAGCCGGGTCCGTGAGGGATGGCTACACCTTC; D gene: -; clone size: -; V gene: TRBV19; J gene: TRBJ1-2
CDR3 protein: CASSLVQGATGELFF; CDR3 DNA: TGCGCCAGCAGCTTGGTCCAGGGGGCGACCGGGGAGCTGTTTTTT; D gene: TRBD1; clone size: -; V gene: TRBV5-1; J gene: TRBJ2-2
CDR3 protein: CASSSYQGATEAFF; CDR3 DNA: TGTGCCAGCAGTAGCTACCAGGGGGCCACTGAAGCTTTCTTT; D gene: TRBD1; clone size: -; V gene: TRBV6-2/TRBV6-3; J gene: TRBJ1-1
CDR3 protein: CASSEGQGSAFPLHF; CDR3 DNA: TGTGCCAGCAGTGAGGGACAGGGGTCCGCTTTCCCCCTCCACTTT; D gene: TRBD1; clone size: -; V gene: TRBV6-4; J gene: TRBJ1-6
CDR3 protein: CASSQMGAASGNTIYF; CDR3 DNA: TGTGCCAGCAGCCAGATGGGGGCAGCCTCTGGAAACACCATATATTTT; D gene: -; clone size: -; V gene: TRBV7-2; J gene: TRBJ1-3
CDR3 protein: CAIPSPPRGNTIYF; CDR3 DNA: TGCGCCATCCCAAGCCCCCCCCGCGGAAACACCATATATTTT; D gene: -; clone size: -; V gene: TRBV4-3; J gene: TRBJ1-3
CDR3 protein: CASRLTDRDIGELFF; CDR3 DNA: TGTGCCAGCAGACTCACGGACAGGGATATCGGGGAGCTGTTTTTT; D gene: TRBD1; clone size: once; V gene: TRBV11-3; J gene: TRBJ2-2
CDR3 protein: CSASRDYGYTF; CDR3 DNA: TGCAGTGCCTCCAGGGACTATGGCTACACCTTC; D gene: -; clone size: -; V gene: TRBV20-1; J gene: TRBJ1-2
CDR3 protein: CASSPEPANYGYTF; CDR3 DNA: TGTGCCAGCAGCCCAGAACCCGCTAACTATGGCTACACCTTC; D gene: -; clone size: -; V gene: TRBV7-2; J gene: TRBJ1-2
CDR3 protein: CSVKISNDEQFF; CDR3 DNA: TGCAGCGTGAAGATTAGTAACGATGAGCAGTTCTTC; D gene: -; clone size: few; V gene: TRBV29-1; J gene: TRBJ2-1
CDR3 protein: CAWKTGGVNSPLHF; CDR3 DNA: TGTGCCTGGAAAACAGGGGGCGTCAATTCACCCCTCCACTTT; D gene: TRBD1; clone size: -; V gene: TRBV30; J gene: TRBJ1-6
CDR3 protein: CSVDTSGHEQYF; CDR3 DNA: TGCAGCGTTGATACTTCAGGGCACGAGCAGTACTTC; D gene: -; clone size: once; V gene: TRBV29-1; J gene: TRBJ2-7
CDR3 protein: CSVLTGVNHEQFF; CDR3 DNA: TGCAGCGTTTTAACAGGGGTTAATCATGAGCAGTTCTTC; D gene: TRBD1; clone size: once; V gene: TRBV29-1; J gene: TRBJ2-1
CDR3 protein: CASSPSGGTEAFF; CDR3 DNA: TGTGCCAGCAGTCCCTCCGGGGGCACTGAAGCTTTCTTT; D gene: -; clone size: -; V gene: TRBV6-5; J gene: TRBJ1-1
CDR3 protein: CASSLGAGGTEAFF; CDR3 DNA: TGTGCCAGCAGCTTGGGGGCAGGGGGCACTGAAGCTTTCTTT; D gene: TRBD1; clone size: -; V gene: TRBV5-8; J gene: TRBJ1-1
CDR3 protein: CASSVRQGGYTF; CDR3 DNA: TGTGCCAGCAGTGTACGACAGGGCGGCTACACCTTC; D gene: TRBD1; clone size: -; V gene: TRBV2; J gene: TRBJ1-2
CDR3 protein: CASKIGRVGGYTF; CDR3 DNA: TGCGCCAGCAAGATAGGCAGGGTCGGGGGCTACACCTTC; D gene: -; clone size: -; V gene: TRBV10-2; J gene: TRBJ1-2
CDR3 protein: CASSSGQGGGYTF; CDR3 DNA: TGTGCCAGCAGCTCGGGACAGGGAGGGGGCTACACCTTC; D gene: TRBD1; clone size: -; V gene: TRBV9; J gene: TRBJ1-2
CDR3 protein: CASSFFTSGGANEQFF; CDR3 DNA: TGTGCCAGCAGCTTTTTCACTAGCGGGGGGGCTAATGAGCAGTTCTTC; D gene: TRBD2; clone size: once; V gene: TRBV11-2; J gene: TRBJ2-1
CDR3 protein: CASSPQTSGEFF; CDR3 DNA: TGTGCCAGCAGTCCCCAGACTAGCGGGGAGTTCTTC; D gene: TRBD2; clone size: -; V gene: TRBV6-2/TRBV6-3; J gene: TRBJ2-1
CDR3 protein: CASSLAGATEAFF; CDR3 DNA: TGTGCCAGCAGCTTAGCAGGGGCCACTGAAGCTTTCTTT; D gene: -; clone size: few; V gene: TRBV7-9; J gene: TRBJ1-1
CDR3 protein: CASSLGTGGMNTEAFF; CDR3 DNA: TGTGCCAGCAGCTTGGGCACAGGGGGGATGAACACTGAAGCTTTCTTT; D gene: TRBD1; clone size: -; V gene: TRBV5-5; J gene: TRBJ1-1
CDR3 protein: CASSESRLVLYEQFF; CDR3 DNA: TGTGCCAGCAGTGAATCCCGACTAGTTTTGTATGAGCAGTTCTTC; D gene: -; clone size: -; V gene: TRBV25-1; J gene: TRBJ2-1
CDR3 protein: CASIPTSGGALEQFF; CDR3 DNA: TGTGCCAGCATTCCGACTAGCGGGGGGGCGCTTGAGCAGTTCTTC; D gene: TRBD2; clone size: -; V gene: TRBV5-4; J gene: TRBJ2-1
CDR3 protein: CASTYSGTGQNYGYTF; CDR3 DNA: TGTGCCAGCACTTATAGTGGGACGGGACAGAACTATGGCTACACCTTC; D gene: TRBD1; clone size: -; V gene: TRBV2; J gene: TRBJ1-2
CDR3 protein: CASSPSTRNTGELFF; CDR3 DNA: TGTGCCAGCTCACCAAGCACTAGAAACACCGGGGAGCTGTTTTTT; D gene: -; clone size: few; V gene: TRBV18; J gene: TRBJ2-2
CDR3 protein: CASSEGALGYTF; CDR3 DNA: TGTGCCAGCAGCGAGGGGGCATTGGGCTACACCTTC; D gene: TRBD1; clone size: -; V gene: TRBV6-2/TRBV6-3; J gene: TRBJ1-2
CDR3 protein: CASSFIGGGIRELFF; CDR3 DNA: TGTGCCAGCAGCTTCATTGGGGGGGGTATCCGGGAGCTGTTTTTT; D gene: TRBD2; clone size: -; V gene: TRBV5-4; J gene: TRBJ2-2